The following is a T cell receptor (beta chain) sequence with its context. This clonotype appeared many times. Its antigen specificity is not known. No qualities accompany the bases; no much larger clone lies one base away. The sample is drawn from a study of CD8 T cells in ankylosing spondylitis (dated by TCRdb to the late 2010s). Turning to the overall study: The study profiled T cell receptor beta repertoires in healthy donors and ankylosing spondylitis patients to find disease-linked TCR variants. The full study cohort comprised 25 or so ankylosing spondylitis patients and approximately 100 healthy donors. Peripheral blood was sampled, and synovial fluid was additionally collected from ankylosing spondylitis patients. Results the study describes overall, beyond this receptor: In peripheral blood, the disease-linked clones were found at relatively low frequencies and had a CD8+ phenotype. According to the report, matched synovial fluid samples from ankylosing spondylitis patients were significantly enriched for the disease-linked clones. A TCR beta motif of fewer than 10 highly homologous amino acid variants appeared characteristic of blood from ankylosing spondylitis patients. Some of the motif variants had been reported before in the synovial fluid and blood of reactive arthritis patients, a finding that suggests common disease-initiation mechanisms.

V and J are truncated by 3 bases and 4 bases respectively, leaving an intervening sequence of 9 bases. CDR1 and CDR2 were assigned from the germline V gene as SGHRS and YFSETQ. The CDR3, cysteine through phenylalanine, is 13 amino acids long. Here the CDR3 DNA is all that survives: 39 bases in frame from base 1. The sequencing machine was an Illumina HiSeq 2500. Quantitative 5'-RACE with molecular barcodes was used to prepare TCR beta libraries. Regarding the original processing steps: To identify disease-linked TCR variants, a new computational method was used, one built on a probabilistic model of VDJ rearrangement. TCRdb itself trimmed the public reads at Q25 with fastp, ran MiXCR and retained productive beta chains. Identical CDR3 protein sequences are pooled into one entry, listed with their most common genes and DNA. The V and J calls, along with clone size, are taken from TCRdb and not from the paper's own processing. The sample table lists approximately 520,000 distinct CDR3 sequences, over 4% of them with a count of one. The ten largest clones take up 3% to 4.5% of the sample.

Sequenced input: blood, either unsorted or a sorted T cell fraction (not recorded which). The sequence is built from TRBV5-1 and TRBJ2-3; the D gene is tentatively TRBD1 or TRBD2, each matching 5 bases. The clonotype was recovered from a male donor with ankylosing spondylitis. The CDR3 in this case is CASSSEGPDTQYF. At the DNA level, the sequence is TGCGCCAGCAGCTCTGAGGGGCCAGATACGCAGTATTTT. Extended through the reference TRBV5-1 and TRBJ2-3 proteins, this CDR3 yields the full variable domain: KAGVTQTPRYLIKTRGQQVTLSCSPISGHRSVSWYQQTPGQGLQFLFEYFSETQRNKGNFPGRFSGRQFSNSRSEMNVSTLELGDSALYLCASSSEGPDTQYFGPGTRLTVL.